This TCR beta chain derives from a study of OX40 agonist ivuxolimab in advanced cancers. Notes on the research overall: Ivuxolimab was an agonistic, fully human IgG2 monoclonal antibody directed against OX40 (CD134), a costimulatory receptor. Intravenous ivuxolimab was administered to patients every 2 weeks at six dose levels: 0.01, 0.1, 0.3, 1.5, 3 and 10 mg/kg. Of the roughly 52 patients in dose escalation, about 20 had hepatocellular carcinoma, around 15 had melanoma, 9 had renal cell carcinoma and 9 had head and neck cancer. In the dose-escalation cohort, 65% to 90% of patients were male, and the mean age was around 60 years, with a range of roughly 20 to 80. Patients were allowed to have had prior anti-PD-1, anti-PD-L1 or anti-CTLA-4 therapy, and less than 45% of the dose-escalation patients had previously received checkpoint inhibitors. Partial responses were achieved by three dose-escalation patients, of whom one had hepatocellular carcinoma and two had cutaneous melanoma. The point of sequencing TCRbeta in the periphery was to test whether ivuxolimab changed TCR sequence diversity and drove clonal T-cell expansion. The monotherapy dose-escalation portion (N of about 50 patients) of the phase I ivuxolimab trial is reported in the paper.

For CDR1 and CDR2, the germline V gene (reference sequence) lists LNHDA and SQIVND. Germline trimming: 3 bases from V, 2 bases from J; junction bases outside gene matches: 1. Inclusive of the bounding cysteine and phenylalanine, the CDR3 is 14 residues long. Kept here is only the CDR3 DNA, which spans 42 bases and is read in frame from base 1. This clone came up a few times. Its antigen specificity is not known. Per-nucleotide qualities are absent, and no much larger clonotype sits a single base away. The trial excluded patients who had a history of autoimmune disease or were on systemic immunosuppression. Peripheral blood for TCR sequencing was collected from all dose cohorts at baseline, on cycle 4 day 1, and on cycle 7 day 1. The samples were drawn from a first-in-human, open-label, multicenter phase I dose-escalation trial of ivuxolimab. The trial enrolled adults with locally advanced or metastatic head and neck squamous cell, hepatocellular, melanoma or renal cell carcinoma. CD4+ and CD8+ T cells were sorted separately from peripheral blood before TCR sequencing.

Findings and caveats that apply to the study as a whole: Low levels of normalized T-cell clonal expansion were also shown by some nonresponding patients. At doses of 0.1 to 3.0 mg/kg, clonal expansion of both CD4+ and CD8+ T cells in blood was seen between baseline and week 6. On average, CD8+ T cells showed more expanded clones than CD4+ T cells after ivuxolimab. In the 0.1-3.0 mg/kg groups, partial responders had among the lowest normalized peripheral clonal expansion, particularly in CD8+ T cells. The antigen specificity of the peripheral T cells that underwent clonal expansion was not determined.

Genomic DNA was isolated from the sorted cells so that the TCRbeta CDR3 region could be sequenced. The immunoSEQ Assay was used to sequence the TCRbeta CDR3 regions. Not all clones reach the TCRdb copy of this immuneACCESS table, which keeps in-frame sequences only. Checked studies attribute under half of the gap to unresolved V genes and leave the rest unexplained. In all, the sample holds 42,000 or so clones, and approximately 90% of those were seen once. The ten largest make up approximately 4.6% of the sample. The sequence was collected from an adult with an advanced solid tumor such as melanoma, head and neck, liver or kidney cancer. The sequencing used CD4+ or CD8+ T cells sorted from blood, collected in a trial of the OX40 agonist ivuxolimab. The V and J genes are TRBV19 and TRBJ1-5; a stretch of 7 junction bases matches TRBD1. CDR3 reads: CASSITGGNQPQHF. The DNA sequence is TGTGCCAGTAGTATCACAGGGGGCAATCAGCCCCAGCATTTT.